The clone carrying this T cell receptor beta chain was seen many times. As yet, its antigen is unknown. TCRdb redid the calling of the 5' RACE reads with MiXCR, one entry per CDR3 protein. The sample carries about 64,000 distinct CDR3 sequences, over 4.5% recorded once. These data are taken from a study of early T cells in non-severe SARS-CoV-2 infection. General study points: VDJdb-based matching was biased toward anti-spike CD8 responses and missed private and CD4 specificities.

CDR3 size: 14 residues. Germline V gives CDR1 MNHNY, CDR2 SVGAGI (reference sequence). Trimming took 2 bases from V and 11 from J; bases not matched to a gene: 8. The source of this sequence is an adult who was a healthcare worker with PCR-confirmed SARS-CoV-2 infection or an uninfected control (not recorded which). The material sequenced was whole blood. This chain uses TRBV6-6 with TRBJ1-1; 10 bases fit TRBD1. Here the CDR3 reads CASSYAPGQGMAFF. DNA for the CDR3: TGTGCCAGCAGTTACGCGCCGGGACAGGGGATGGCTTTCTTT.